These 5 T cell receptor beta chains originate from one sample sequenced in a study of OX40 agonist ivuxolimab in advanced cancers. This table comes from immunoSEQ multiplex PCR, and its TCRdb copy is limited to in-frame clones, with some not included. The sample records approximately 90,000 clones, approximately 92% being singletons. The material sequenced was CD4+ or CD8+ T cells sorted from blood, taken in a trial of the OX40 agonist ivuxolimab. The receptors were gathered from an adult with an advanced solid tumor such as melanoma, head and neck, liver or kidney cancer.

The genes are TRBV4-2 and TRBJ2-3; 7 bases line up with TRBD1. CDR1 and CDR2 (germline): LGHNA, YNFKEQ. The CDR3 sequence is 16 residues long. Losses at the gene ends were 1 base for V and 1 base for J; bases not matched to a gene: 5. CDR3 residues: CASSQGRGQGTDTQYF. In DNA form, the CDR3 reads TGTGCCAGCAGCCAAGGCCGAGGACAGGGCACAGATACGCAGTATTTT.

The V and J genes are TRBV18 and TRBJ1-2, with D uncertain. The V and J ends lost 1 base and 2 bases respectively, with 17 bases between them. Looked up from germline, CDR1 is KGHSH and CDR2 is LQKENI. This CDR3 spans 17 amino acids. CDR3 DNA sequence: TGTGCCAGCTCACCACGTAGTGCCTTCCGGGCCAACTATGGCTACACCTTC. Translating it yields CASSPRSAFRANYGYTF. Full variable domain (remainder filled in from reference TRBV18 and TRBJ1-2): NAGVMQNPRHLVRRRGQEARLRCSPMKGHSHVYWYRQLPEEGLKFMVYLQKENIIDESGMPKERFSAEFPKEGPSILRIQQVVRGDSAAYFCASSPRSAFRANYGYTFGSGTRLTVV.

The chain has TRBV9 and TRBJ1-2, with TRBD1 matching 7 bases. Germline V gene data show CDR1 as SGDLS and CDR2 as YYNGEE. The CDR3 is made up of 15 amino acids. The V segment lost 2 bases and the J segment 4 bases; nucleotides outside the gene matches: 8. This chain's CDR3 is CASSVGEGARYGYTF. CDR3 DNA sequence: TGTGCCAGCAGCGTTGGGGAGGGGGCCCGCTATGGCTACACCTTC.

This chain links TRBV30 with TRBJ1-1; 11 bases are a match to TRBD1. Germline V lookup: CDR1 GTSNPN, CDR2 SVGIG (reference sequence). The CDR3 extends over 14 amino acids. Trimming cost V 8 bases and J 5 bases; bases outside gene matches: 10. The CDR3 DNA reads as TGTGCCCAAGGACAGGGGGCTCATTCGACTGAAGCTTTCTTT. Its translation: CAQGQGAHSTEAFF.

The genes are TRBV11-2 and TRBJ1-1, with unresolved D. The V gene's germline CDR1 is SGHAT and CDR2 FQNNGV. This CDR3 has 13 residues. V was trimmed by 0 bases and J by 2 bases, leaving 4 bases between them. The CDR3 DNA sequence: TGTGCCAGCAGCTTAGACGATAACACTGAAGCTTTCTTT. Translation gives CASSLDDNTEAFF.